Reported below is one TCR beta chain. Its target is not known. These data originate in a study of cytomegalovirus exposure and HLA in healthy donors. Germline assignment: CDR1 MDHEN and CDR2 SYDVKM. The germline V and J ends were trimmed by 10 bases and 3 bases, with 10 bases remaining between them. This CDR3 has 11 residues. General study results and limits: It was reportedly the case that the classifier diagnosed cytomegalovirus status with high specificity and sensitivity.

Amplification used 60 Vbeta primers and 13 Jbeta primers. Libraries were prepared by immunoSEQ multiplex PCR; TCRdb keeps only in-frame clonotypes and omits some of them. The top ten hold about 7.3% of the sample, which has approximately 85,000 clones, about 82% seen once. The receptor was derived from a man younger than 45 in good health and CMV-seronegative. The chain joins TRBV28 to TRBJ2-7, with D possibly being TRBD1 (5 bases). Source material: PBMCs. The CDR3 spells CATLDSYEQYF. DNA for the CDR3: TGTGCCACCCTTGACAGCTACGAGCAGTACTTC.